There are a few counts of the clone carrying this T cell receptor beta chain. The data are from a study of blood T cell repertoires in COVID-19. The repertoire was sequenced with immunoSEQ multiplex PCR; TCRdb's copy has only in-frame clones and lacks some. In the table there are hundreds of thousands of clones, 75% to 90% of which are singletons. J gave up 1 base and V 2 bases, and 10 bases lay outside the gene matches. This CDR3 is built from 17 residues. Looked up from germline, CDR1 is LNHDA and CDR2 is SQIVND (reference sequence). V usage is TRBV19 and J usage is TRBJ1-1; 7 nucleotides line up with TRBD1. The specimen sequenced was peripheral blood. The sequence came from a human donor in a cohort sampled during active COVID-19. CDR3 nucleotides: TGTGCCAGTAGTATAAAAGGGGGCACGATCTGGAACACTGAAGCTTTCTTT. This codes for CASSIKGGTIWNTEAFF.